This T cell receptor beta chain stems from a study of molecular identifiers for immune sequencing clone quantification. Making the bulk TCR libraries relied on previously described methods and listed TCR primers. TCRdb reprocessed the PCR reads via MiXCR and lists one record per CDR3 protein. The table has 300,000 to 350,000 distinct CDR3 sequences, around a fifth seen once. Libraries for naive CD8 T cells, which were made from approximately 20,000 to 1,000,000 sorted cells, drew on 10%, 30% or 50% of the RNA. CD8+CD4-CCR7+CD45RA+ sorting gave the naive CD8 T cells. The germline gives CDR1 SGHVS, CDR2 FNYEAQ. Trimming stripped 5 bases from V and 3 bases from J, with 12 bases between. The CDR3 has 14 residues.

Sequences were obtained from naive CD8+ T cells from blood, with Jurkat cell RNA spiked in. Documented subset: FACS-sorted CD8+CD4-CCR7+CD45RA+ naive T cells. The gene calls are TRBV7-6 and TRBJ2-3; D gene uncertain. This TCR was recovered from a human donor in good health. Some libraries in this study had Jurkat cell RNA spiked in. The CDR3 DNA reads TGTGCCAGCAGCAACGAAGGTCGTACAGATACGCAGTATTTT. It codes for CASSNEGRTDTQYF. Full variable domain (rest looked up from reference TRBV7-6 and TRBJ2-3): GAGVSQSPRYKVTKRGQDVALRCDPISGHVSLYWYRQALGQGPEFLTYFNYEAQQDKSGLPNDRFSAERPEGSISTLTIQRTEQRDSAMYRCASSNEGRTDTQYFGPGTRLTVL.